This entry lists 11 T cell receptor beta chains sequenced from one sample in a study of control samples from healthy donors and cancer patients. Assay: immunoSEQ multiplex PCR; the TCRdb copy retains only in-frame clones and omits some. The sample yields almost 85,000 clones, 84% seen once. Sequenced input: PBMCs. The receptors were sampled from a man aged 60 to 69 with head and neck cancer.

The chain joins TRBV19 to TRBJ2-1; D perhaps matches TRBD1 (5 bases). From germline, CDR1 is LNHDA and CDR2 SQIVND (reference sequence). The germline V and J ends were trimmed by 3 bases and 0 bases, with 9 bases remaining between them. The length of the CDR3 is 15 residues. The CDR3 loop is CASSIMDTSYNEQFF. CDR3 in DNA: TGTGCCAGTAGTATCATGGACACCTCCTACAATGAGCAGTTCTTC.

In its sample, this clone was seen once. The genes are TRBV2 and TRBJ2-3, with D perhaps TRBD1 (5 bases). Germline V gene data show CDR1 as SNHLY and CDR2 as FYNNEI. Trimming removed 0 bases at V and 3 bases at J, with 7 bases between. This CDR3 spans 14 amino acids. CDR3 loop: CASSEAPGTDTQYF. In nucleotides, the CDR3 is TGTGCCAGCAGTGAAGCGCCAGGGACAGATACGCAGTATTTT.

CDR3 nucleotides: TGTGCCAGCAGCTTGGAAGATTACGGAGACACTGAAGCTTTCTTT. Amino acids: CASSLEDYGDTEAFF. The chain carries TRBV5-4 and TRBJ1-1; D is ambiguous. Trimming stripped 0 bases from V and 3 bases from J, with 12 bases between. Per the germline V gene, CDR1 is SGHNT and CDR2 is YYREEE (reference sequence). CDR3 length: 15 amino acids.

The rearrangement links TRBV6-5 to TRBJ1-5; D unresolved. This CDR3 is 15 amino acids long. Per the germline V gene, CDR1 is MNHEY and CDR2 is SVGAGI. The V and J ends lost 8 bases and 0 bases respectively, with 14 bases between them. CDR3 sequence reads: CASRPSGSSNQPQHF. CDR3 coding DNA: TGTGCCAGCCGCCCCTCAGGCTCTAGCAATCAGCCCCAGCATTTT.

This clone was seen a handful of times. At one end, the junction sequence differs from germline, possibly due to a read error. The gene calls are TRBV7-7 and TRBJ2-2; D not certain. This CDR3 is built from 15 residues. Germline-derived CDR1 and CDR2 are SSHAT and FNYEAQ (reference sequence). CDR3 loop: CASSLSGSHGGELFF. CDR3 sequence (DNA): TGTGCTAGCAGCTTAAGTGGGTCCCACGGCGGGGAGCTGTTTTTT. Full variable domain (outside the CDR3, taken from reference TRBV7-7 and TRBJ2-2): GAGVSQSPRYKVTKRGQDVTLRCDPISSHATLYWYQQALGQGPEFLTYFNYEAQPDKSGLPSDRFSAERPEGSISTLTIQRTEQRDSAMYRCASSLSGSHGGELFFGEGSRLTVL.

V is TRBV6-8 and J is TRBJ1-5; 8 bases align to TRBD1. J gave up 0 bases and V 0 bases, and 4 bases lay outside the gene matches. The germline gives CDR1 MNHGY, CDR2 SAAAGT. This CDR3 is built from 17 residues. CDR3 DNA sequence: TGTGCCAGCAGTTACTCGGATCAGGGGGCTAGCAATCAGCCCCAGCATTTT. It translates to CASSYSDQGASNQPQHF.

The V and J genes are TRBV6-6 and TRBJ2-7, with D unresolved. The length of the CDR3 is 15 residues. Trimming removed 5 bases from V and 2 bases from J, with 16 bases in between. Per germline, CDR1 MNHNY and CDR2 SVGAGI (reference sequence). The CDR3 DNA reads as TGTGCCAGCAGTACTGTCCTAGGTTTCCCCTACGAGCAGTACTTC. Translated: CASSTVLGFPYEQYF.

This chain joins TRBV4-1 and TRBJ2-1; D ambiguous. Trimming took off 3 bases at V and 9 bases at J, with 15 bases between the two ends. CDR3 length: 14 amino acids. Germline assignment: CDR1 MGHRA and CDR2 YSYEKL. The CDR3 region has the DNA TGCGCCAGCAGCCACGACCGGGCTAGGGTTGAGCAGTTCTTC. It is translated as CASSHDRARVEQFF.

In its sample, this clone was seen a few times. The V call is TRBV7-8, the J call TRBJ1-3; 7 positions agree with TRBD1. The junction had 0 bases not matched to a gene; V was cut back by 4 bases and J by 0 bases. This CDR3 comprises 14 residues. Germline assignment: CDR1 SGHVS and CDR2 FQNEAQ. CDR3: CASSYRGSGNTIYF. The CDR3 DNA is TGTGCCAGCAGCTACAGGGGCTCTGGAAACACCATATATTTT.

The chain uses TRBV11-2 and TRBJ2-7; 8 bases agree with TRBD1. The CDR3 covers 17 residues. Germline loops: CDR1 SGHAT, CDR2 FQNNGV. Unmatched junction bases numbered 15, after V lost 2 bases and J lost 6 bases. For the CDR3, the DNA is TGTGCCAGCAGCTTAAGGCTCCTAAGGGCAGGGGGCGTCGAGCAGTACTTC. It codes for CASSLRLLRAGGVEQYF.

This clone was counted between two and nine times. This chain joins TRBV29-1 and TRBJ2-3; 7 bases fit TRBD2. Germline V gene sequence: CDR1 SQVTM, CDR2 ANQGSEA. The CDR3 is 12 residues long. This CDR3 is CSSGRGTDTQYF. CDR3 DNA: TGCAGTTCGGGGAGGGGAACAGATACGCAGTATTTT.